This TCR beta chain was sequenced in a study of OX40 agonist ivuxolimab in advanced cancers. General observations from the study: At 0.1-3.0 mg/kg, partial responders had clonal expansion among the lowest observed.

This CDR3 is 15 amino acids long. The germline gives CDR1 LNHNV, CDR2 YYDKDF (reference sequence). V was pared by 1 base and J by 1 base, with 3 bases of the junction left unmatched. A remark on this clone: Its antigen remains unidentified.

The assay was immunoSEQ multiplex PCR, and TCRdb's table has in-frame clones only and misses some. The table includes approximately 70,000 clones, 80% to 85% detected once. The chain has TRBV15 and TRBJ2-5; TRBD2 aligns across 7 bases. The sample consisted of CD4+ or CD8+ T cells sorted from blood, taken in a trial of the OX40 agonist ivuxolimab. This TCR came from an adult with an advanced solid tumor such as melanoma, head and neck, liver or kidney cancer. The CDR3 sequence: CATSRGGGSQETQYF. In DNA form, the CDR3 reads TGTGCCACCAGCAGAGGCGGGGGTTCCCAAGAGACCCAGTACTTC.